These 32 T cell receptor beta chains were sequenced from one sample in a study of blood T cells in healthy people across ages. Alongside a J-beta primer mix, a sample-barcoded 5' primer served in a second PCR lasting about 6 to 12 cycles. Via MiXCR, TCRdb re-called the 5' RACE reads, giving one row per CDR3 protein. The repertoire includes 800,000 to 950,000 distinct CDR3 sequences, about 48% of them detected once, and roughly 13% sits in the top ten. Specimen: blood. The source of these receptors is a man aged 25-45 years in good health.

This chain uses TRBV7-2 with TRBJ1-1; no clear D gene. The germline V gene has CDR1 SGHTA and CDR2 FQGNSA. Trimming removed 0 bases from V and 1 base from J, with 9 bases in between. The CDR3 runs 15 residues. CDR3 sequence reads: CASSLAPTPNTEAFF. Here the CDR3 DNA reads TGTGCCAGCAGCTTAGCGCCTACACCGAACACTGAAGCTTTCTTT.

The rearrangement uses TRBV20-1 and TRBJ1-2; D is unresolved. V shed 3 bases and J shed 5 bases, with 13 bases lying between them. The CDR3 runs to 13 residues. Germline V gives CDR1 DFQATT, CDR2 SNEGSKA (reference sequence). For the CDR3, the DNA is TGCAGTGCTAGTCGGAGCGGTTATTATGGCTACACCTTC. This encodes CSASRSGYYGYTF.

The chain has TRBV20-1 and TRBJ2-5; D remains unclear. Near its end, the DNA agrees better with TRBJ2-7, so the J call may be wrong. Germline CDR1 DFQATT, CDR2 SNEGSKA (reference sequence). This CDR3 spans 13 amino acids. The CDR3 reads CSARPQRTYEQYF. CDR3 nucleotides: TGCAGTGCTAGGCCACAGCGAACCTACGAGCAGTACTTC.

This clonotype was counted between two and nine times. This chain links TRBV12-3 or TRBV12-4 with TRBJ2-3, with 10 bases fitting TRBD2. V gave up 5 bases and J gave up 2 bases; unmatched junction bases: 10. The length of the CDR3 is 17 residues. The CDR3 loop is CASSPLGSGGATDTQYF. Written as DNA, the CDR3 is TGTGCCAGCAGTCCCTTGGGGAGCGGGGGGGCCACAGATACGCAGTATTTT.

In this sample, this clonotype turned up a few times. The V and J genes are TRBV7-8 and TRBJ2-5, with D possibly being TRBD1 (5 bases). CDR1 and CDR2 from the germline V gene are SGHVS and FQNEAQ. Trimming left V 8 bases short and J 5 bases short, with 18 bases between. CDR3 length equals 14 residues. The CDR3 protein is CASLGLPGAETQYF. CDR3 DNA sequence: TGTGCCAGCCTGGGGCTCCCGGGCGCGGAGACCCAGTACTTC.

The chain recombines TRBV7-2 with TRBJ2-1; the D gene is possibly TRBD2 (6 bases). This CDR3 has 14 amino acids. The V gene's germline CDR1 is SGHTA and CDR2 FQGNSA. V was trimmed by 1 base and J by 5 bases, leaving 9 bases between them. CDR3 nucleotides: TGTGCCAGCAGCTTAGGGGGGGACCACAATGAGCAGTTCTTC. As protein: CASSLGGDHNEQFF.

V gene TRBV6-2 or TRBV6-3 combines with J gene TRBJ2-5; D might be TRBD1 (5 bases). The DNA end favors TRBJ2-7, so the J call may be wrong. CDR1 is MNHEY and CDR2 is SVGEGT in the germline V gene. The CDR3 totals 14 residues. The CDR3 protein is CASRAQAGLYEQYF. In nucleotides, the CDR3 is TGTGCCAGCAGGGCACAGGCAGGCCTCTACGAGCAGTACTTC.

This clonotype was counted between two and nine times. The chain joins TRBV11-3 to TRBJ2-5; 7 bases are a match to TRBD1. The J call is doubtful: the DNA matches TRBJ2-7 better. Germline V CDR1 and CDR2: SGHNT, YENEEA. The CDR3 loop spans 15 amino acids. CDR3 DNA: TGTGCCAGCAGCTTAAACCGAGACAGGGACCACGAGCAGTACTTC. Translating gives CASSLNRDRDHEQYF.

The chain carries TRBV3-1 and TRBJ1-2; no reliable D call. Germline V gene sequence: CDR1 LGHDT, CDR2 YNNKEL (reference sequence). Trimming shortened V by 3 bases and J by 13 bases, and 15 bases separated the two germline ends. This CDR3 has 12 residues. The CDR3 DNA sequence: TGTGCCAGCAGCCAGGGAGCTCTGGTCGTCACCTTC. Amino acid sequence: CASSQGALVVTF. The variable domain in full, with the rest retrieved from reference TRBV3-1 and TRBJ1-2, is DTAVSQTPKYLVTQMGNDKSIKCEQNLGHDTMYWYKQDSKKFLKIMFSYNNKELIINETVPNRFSPKSPDKAHLNLHINSLELGDSAVYFCASSQGALVVTFGSGTRLTVV.

The V and J genes are TRBV29-1 and TRBJ1-1; a weak D match, TRBD1 (6 bases). The CDR3 covers 13 residues. Trimming pared 5 bases from V and 1 base from J, leaving 11 bases between. CDR1 and CDR2 from the germline V gene are SQVTM and ANQGSEA. DNA of the CDR3: TGCAGCGTTCTTAAGGGGGGGAACACTGAAGCTTTCTTT. This encodes CSVLKGGNTEAFF.

The rearrangement uses TRBV12-3 or TRBV12-4 and TRBJ1-5; D may be TRBD1 (6 bases). V was pared by 5 bases and J by 4 bases, with 15 bases between. The CDR3 is 15 residues long. The DNA of the CDR3 is TGTGCCAGCAGTGGAAACAGGGACGCAAATCAGCCCCAGCATTTT. Translated, it gives CASSGNRDANQPQHF.

The rearrangement joins TRBV3-1 to TRBJ2-7; either TRBD1 or TRBD2 may fit D (6 bases each). CDR1 is LGHDT and CDR2 is YNNKEL in the germline V gene (reference sequence). V shed 1 base and J shed 2 bases, with 15 bases lying between them. The CDR3 totals 16 residues. CDR3 sequence reads: CASSQAGGHRAYEQYF. CDR3 bases: TGTGCCAGCAGCCAAGCCGGGGGCCATCGGGCCTACGAGCAGTACTTC.

As concerns this clonotype: This sequence may be a read error, since a much larger clone differs from it by one base. The rearrangement joins TRBV20-1 to TRBJ1-2; 7 bases agree with TRBD1. This CDR3 comprises 12 residues. V gave up 3 bases and J gave up 4 bases; unmatched junction bases: 2. CDR1 is DFQATT and CDR2 is SNEGSKA in the germline V gene (reference sequence). The CDR3 coding sequence is TGCAGTGCTAGCCGGGACAGCTATGGCTACACCTTC. Protein product: CSASRDSYGYTF.

V gene TRBV28 combines with J gene TRBJ1-2; possible D gene TRBD1, 6 bases. The CDR3 runs to 14 residues. Germline V CDR1 and CDR2: MDHEN, SYDVKM. V was pared by 7 bases and J by 4 bases, with 16 bases between. CDR3 sequence: CASTAGGYSYGYTF. CDR3 in DNA: TGTGCCAGCACCGCGGGGGGCTACTCCTATGGCTACACCTTC.

The chain recombines TRBV29-1 with TRBJ1-1; D is perhaps TRBD1 (5 bases). Germline V lookup: CDR1 SQVTM, CDR2 ANQGSEA. The germline V and J ends were trimmed by 4 bases and 5 bases, with 8 bases remaining between them. CDR3 length: 11 amino acids. The CDR3 loop is CSVGGVTEAFF. CDR3 nucleotides: TGCAGCGTTGGGGGGGTGACTGAAGCTTTCTTT.

The chain recombines TRBV30 with TRBJ1-5; 7 bases are a match to TRBD1. Germline CDR1 and CDR2: GTSNPN and SVGIG (reference sequence). The CDR3 runs 13 residues. V was clipped by 5 bases and J by 6 bases; unmatched bases: 7. This chain's CDR3 is CAWGTAQGQPQHF. The CDR3 nucleotides are TGTGCCTGGGGGACAGCCCAAGGTCAGCCCCAGCATTTT.

The chain is built from TRBV29-1 and TRBJ2-5, with 8 bases lining up with TRBD1. V gave up 0 bases and J gave up 4 bases; unmatched junction bases: 7. The CDR3 loop spans 15 amino acids. Germline lookup yields CDR1 SQVTM and CDR2 ANQGSEA. CDR3 sequence: CSVEDTQGARETQYF. The CDR3 DNA follows: TGCAGCGTTGAAGATACGCAGGGGGCGCGAGAGACCCAGTACTTC.

The chain employs TRBV3-1 and TRBJ2-7; 10 nucleotides agree with TRBD2. The junction had 6 bases not matched to a gene; V was cut back by 4 bases and J by 3 bases. CDR1 is LGHDT, CDR2 YNNKEL, per germline (reference sequence). The CDR3 totals 15 residues. CDR3 sequence: CASSPRLAGYYEQYF. In nucleotides, the CDR3 is TGTGCCAGCAGCCCTCGACTAGCGGGTTACTACGAGCAGTACTTC.

This clonotype was observed a few times. V is TRBV28 and J is TRBJ1-4; TRBD1 matches at 9 bases. Losses at the gene ends were 5 bases for V and 8 bases for J; bases not matched to a gene: 6. Germline CDR1 MDHEN, CDR2 SYDVKM. The CDR3 totals 14 residues. CDR3 protein: CASSVQGAREKLFF. As DNA, the CDR3 is TGTGCCAGCAGTGTACAGGGGGCGAGAGAAAAACTGTTTTTT.

The chain links TRBV20-1 to TRBJ2-3, with a weak D call TRBD2 (6 bases). The V and J ends lost 1 base and 2 bases respectively, with 13 bases between them. The germline V gene has CDR1 DFQATT and CDR2 SNEGSKA (reference sequence). The CDR3 is made up of 15 amino acids. CDR3 bases: TGCAGTGCTAGAGGTCGACTAGTACCCACAGATACGCAGTATTTT. It translates to CSARGRLVPTDTQYF.

In this sample, this clonotype turned up a few times. The DNA of the CDR3 is TGCAGCGCCGGGGACTTATGGCAGCAGTACTTC. Translating it yields CSAGDLWQQYF. The V gene is TRBV29-1, the J gene TRBJ2-4, with TRBD2 as a possible D gene (6 bases). Germline V gene lookup returns CDR1 SQVTM and CDR2 ANQGSEA. V lost 7 bases to trimming and J lost 13 bases, with 17 bases between them. This CDR3 contains 11 residues.

This clonotype has only a few counts. The V call is TRBV9, the J call TRBJ2-1; no clear D gene. This CDR3 comprises 15 residues. Germline V gives CDR1 SGDLS, CDR2 YYNGEE. V lost 0 bases and J lost 6, with 13 bases in between. The CDR3 region has the DNA TGTGCCAGCAGCGTAGCACCACTTGAGGCCAATGAGCAGTTCTTC. Residues: CASSVAPLEANEQFF.

This clonotype was recorded only once. A single base separates this from a much larger clone, so it may be a read error. The chain joins TRBV9 to TRBJ2-5; D ambiguous. This CDR3 has 14 residues. Germline assignment: CDR1 SGDLS and CDR2 YYNGEE. V was trimmed by 1 base and J by 1 base, leaving 8 bases between them. CDR3: CASSVLRGQETQYF. CDR3 nucleotide sequence: TGTGCCAGCAGCGTATTAAGAGGCCAAGAGACCCAGTACTTC.

In this sample, this clonotype turned up a few times. V usage is TRBV10-3 and J usage is TRBJ2-3, with a possible D match to TRBD1 (6 bases). In germline, CDR1 is ENHRY, CDR2 SYGVKD. V lost 2 bases to trimming and J lost 1 base, with 10 bases between them. The length of the CDR3 is 15 residues. DNA of the CDR3: TGTGCCATCAGTGAGGGGGGCACGGGCACAGATACGCAGTATTTT. Its protein is CAISEGGTGTDTQYF.

There are a few counts of this clonotype. This sequence joins TRBV4-1 and TRBJ1-2; D might be TRBD1 (5 bases). V lost 5 bases, J lost 0 bases, and 16 bases lay in between. CDR1 is MGHRA, CDR2 YSYEKL, per germline. The CDR3 contains 16 residues. The CDR3 region has the DNA TGCGCCAGCAGCGTCCGGGACCTGATTTCTAACTATGGCTACACCTTC. Translated: CASSVRDLISNYGYTF.

The rearrangement links TRBV29-1 to TRBJ2-1, with 9 bases matching TRBD2. The germline gives CDR1 SQVTM, CDR2 ANQGSEA. The V gene end was trimmed by 8 bases and the J gene end by 6 bases; junction bases not matched to a gene: 11. The CDR3 contains 14 residues. The CDR3 reads CSSILAGNFNEQFF. CDR3 DNA sequence: TGCAGCTCGATTCTAGCGGGGAATTTCAATGAGCAGTTCTTC.

The J gene is TRBJ2-1, the V gene TRBV25-1; 10 bases are shared with TRBD2. Germline CDR1 reads MGHDK; CDR2 reads SYGVNS. J was trimmed by 9 bases and V by 3 bases; bases with no gene match: 8. CDR3 length equals 15 residues. The chain's CDR3 is CASSDIAGGYSEQFF. The CDR3 nucleotides read TGTGCCAGCAGTGATATAGCGGGGGGTTATAGTGAGCAGTTCTTC.

This clonotype was recorded only once. The chain couples TRBV3-1 to TRBJ2-5, with 11 bases identical to TRBD2. The J call is doubtful: the DNA matches TRBJ2-7 better. The CDR3 has 17 amino acids. Looked up from germline, CDR1 is LGHDT and CDR2 is YNNKEL (reference sequence). CDR3 protein: CASSQETGSGGVVEQYF. CDR3 DNA sequence: TGTGCCAGCAGCCAAGAAACTGGTAGCGGGGGGGTGGTCGAGCAGTACTTC.

This chain connects TRBV29-1 to TRBJ1-2, with 7 bases lining up with TRBD1. CDR1 and CDR2 (germline): SQVTM, ANQGSEA. This CDR3 spans 11 amino acids. V gave up 4 bases and J gave up 8 bases; unmatched junction bases: 4. CDR3 nucleotides: TGCAGCGTTGTGGTGGACAGGGGCTACACCTTC. Amino acids: CSVVVDRGYTF.

This clonotype was seen a few times. This chain connects TRBV20-1 to TRBJ2-7, with 11 bases fitting TRBD1. The J segment lost 5 bases and the V segment lost 6 bases, leaving 18 bases of the junction unmatched. Germline CDR1 DFQATT, CDR2 SNEGSKA (reference sequence). The CDR3 is 17 residues long. CDR3 loop: CSAKKGQGAAKRDEQYF. For the CDR3, the DNA is TGCAGTGCAAAAAAAGGACAGGGGGCTGCTAAGAGGGACGAGCAGTACTTC.

Only a few counts were recorded for this clonotype. This chain connects TRBV27 to TRBJ1-5; no firm D call. The CDR3 is 13 residues long. The V and J ends lost 2 bases and 5 bases respectively, with 7 bases between them. The V gene's germline CDR1 is MNHEY and CDR2 SMNVEV (reference sequence). DNA of the CDR3: TGTGCCAGCAGTTTAGACGATTATCAGCCCCAGCATTTT. Protein: CASSLDDYQPQHF.

This chain connects TRBV7-3 to TRBJ2-1; 9 bases align to TRBD2. J was trimmed by 6 bases and V by 5 bases; bases with no gene match: 8. The CDR3 sequence is 15 residues long. The V gene's germline CDR1 is SGHTA and CDR2 FQGTGA. The CDR3 nucleotides read TGTGCCAGCAGCAAAGTAGCGGGAGAGGCCAATGAGCAGTTCTTC. As protein: CASSKVAGEANEQFF.